This T cell receptor (beta chain) was profiled in a study of cytotoxic CD8 clonotypes in ibrutinib-treated CLL. Study-level information: Response samples came after a median about 12 months of treatment, range 6 to 36. Points from the study as a whole: Sustained-remission and progressing patients had different sampling times. Clonality (at baseline) was higher than in age-matched healthy donors and tracked circulating CD8+ T-cell counts. Increased clonality at ibrutinib response gave way to a return toward baseline at progression.

Comment on this clone: Its specificity is not known.

Trimming took off 5 bases at V and 3 bases at J, with 21 bases between the two ends. The CDR3 has 17 amino acids. Germline assignment: CDR1 MDHEN and CDR2 SYDVKM. Profiled with immunoSEQ multiplex PCR; TCRdb holds only in-frame clones, not every one. The table shows approximately 84,000 clones, with roughly 80% occurring only once. The gene calls are TRBV28 and TRBJ2-3; weak D call: TRBD1 (7 bases). The sequences come from PBMCs, collected after 12 months of ibrutinib treatment. The sequence derives from a human donor with chronic lymphocytic leukemia. CDR3 coding DNA: TGTGCCAGCAGTCCCAGACAGGGCCGGGGGTGGACAGATACGCAGTATTTT. Translation gives CASSPRQGRGWTDTQYF.